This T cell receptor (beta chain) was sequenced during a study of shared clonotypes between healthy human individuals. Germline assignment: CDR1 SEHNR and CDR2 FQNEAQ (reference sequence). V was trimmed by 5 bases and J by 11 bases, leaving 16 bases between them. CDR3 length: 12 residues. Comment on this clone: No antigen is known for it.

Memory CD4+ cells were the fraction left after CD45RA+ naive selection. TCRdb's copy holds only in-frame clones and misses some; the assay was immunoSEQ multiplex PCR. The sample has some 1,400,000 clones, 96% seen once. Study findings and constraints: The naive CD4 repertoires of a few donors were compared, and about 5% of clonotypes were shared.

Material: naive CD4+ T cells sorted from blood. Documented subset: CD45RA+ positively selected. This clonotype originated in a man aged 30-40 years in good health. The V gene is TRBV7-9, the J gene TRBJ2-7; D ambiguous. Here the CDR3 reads CASSPIGRDEYF. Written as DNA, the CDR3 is TGTGCCAGCAGCCCAATAGGGCGAGATGAGTACTTC. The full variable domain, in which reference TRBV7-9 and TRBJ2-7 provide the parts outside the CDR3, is DTGVSQNPRHKITKRGQNVTFRCDPISEHNRLYWYRQTLGQGPEFLTYFQNEAQLEKSRLLSDRFSAERPKGSFSTLEIQRTEQGDSAMYLCASSPIGRDEYFGPGTRLTVT.